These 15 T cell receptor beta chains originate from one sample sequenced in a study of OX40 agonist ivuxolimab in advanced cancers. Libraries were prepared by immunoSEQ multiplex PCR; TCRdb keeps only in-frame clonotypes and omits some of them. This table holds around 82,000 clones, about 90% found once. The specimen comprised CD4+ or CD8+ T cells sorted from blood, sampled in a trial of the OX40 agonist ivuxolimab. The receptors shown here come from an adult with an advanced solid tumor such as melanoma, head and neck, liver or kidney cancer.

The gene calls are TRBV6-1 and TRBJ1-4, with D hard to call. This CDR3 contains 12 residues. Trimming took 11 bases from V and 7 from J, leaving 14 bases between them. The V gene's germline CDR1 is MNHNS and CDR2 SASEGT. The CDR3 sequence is CAVQRESEKLFF. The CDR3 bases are TGTGCCGTCCAGAGGGAAAGTGAAAAACTGTTTTTT.

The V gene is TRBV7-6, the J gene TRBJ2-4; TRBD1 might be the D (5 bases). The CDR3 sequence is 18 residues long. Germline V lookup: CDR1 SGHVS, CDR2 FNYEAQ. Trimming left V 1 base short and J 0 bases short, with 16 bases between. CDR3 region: CASSLGQKNPIAKNIQYF. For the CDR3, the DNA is TGTGCCAGCAGCTTAGGACAGAAGAACCCTATAGCCAAAAACATTCAGTACTTC. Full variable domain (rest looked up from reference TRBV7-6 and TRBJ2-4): GAGVSQSPRYKVTKRGQDVALRCDPISGHVSLYWYRQALGQGPEFLTYFNYEAQQDKSGLPNDRFSAERPEGSISTLTIQRTEQRDSAMYRCASSLGQKNPIAKNIQYFGAGTRLSVL.

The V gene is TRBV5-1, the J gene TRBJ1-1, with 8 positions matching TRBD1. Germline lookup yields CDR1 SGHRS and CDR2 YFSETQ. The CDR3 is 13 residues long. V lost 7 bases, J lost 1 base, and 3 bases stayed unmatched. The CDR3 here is CASQGQGNTEAFF. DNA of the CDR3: TGCGCCAGCCAAGGACAGGGGAACACTGAAGCTTTCTTT.

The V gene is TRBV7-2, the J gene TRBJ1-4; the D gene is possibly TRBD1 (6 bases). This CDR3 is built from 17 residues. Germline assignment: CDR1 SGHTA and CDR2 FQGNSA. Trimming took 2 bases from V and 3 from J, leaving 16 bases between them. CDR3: CASSLLGRGEANEKLFF. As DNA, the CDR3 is TGTGCCAGCAGCTTATTGGGAAGGGGGGAGGCTAATGAAAAACTGTTTTTT.

In DNA form, the CDR3 reads TGTGCCAGCCAACAGGGTGGTGAAAAACTGTTTTTT. It translates to CASQQGGEKLFF. This chain joins TRBV7-9 and TRBJ1-4; TRBD1 is a possible D gene (6 bases). V lost 8 bases and J 7 bases, leaving 11 bases between the germline ends. CDR3 size: 12 residues. CDR1 and CDR2 (germline): SEHNR, FQNEAQ (reference sequence).

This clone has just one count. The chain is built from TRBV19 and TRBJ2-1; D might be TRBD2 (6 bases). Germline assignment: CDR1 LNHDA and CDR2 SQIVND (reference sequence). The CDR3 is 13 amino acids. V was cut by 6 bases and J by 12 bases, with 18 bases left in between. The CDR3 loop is CASSGTRALGQFF. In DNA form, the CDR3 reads TGTGCCAGTAGCGGGACTCGTGCATTAGGGCAGTTCTTC.

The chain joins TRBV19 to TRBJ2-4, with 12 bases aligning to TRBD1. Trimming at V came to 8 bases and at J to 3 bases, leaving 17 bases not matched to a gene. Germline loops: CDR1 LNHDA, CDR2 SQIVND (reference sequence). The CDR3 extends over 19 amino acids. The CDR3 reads CASRLTGTGGYRDKNIQYF. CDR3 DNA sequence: TGTGCCAGTCGCCTCACCGGGACAGGGGGCTATAGAGACAAAAACATTCAGTACTTC.

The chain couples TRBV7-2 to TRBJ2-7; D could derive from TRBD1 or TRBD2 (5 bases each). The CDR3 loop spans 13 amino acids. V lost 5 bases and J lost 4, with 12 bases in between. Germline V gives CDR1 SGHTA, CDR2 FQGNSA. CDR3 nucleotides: TGTGCCAGCAGCACTCGGGACGGTTACGAGCAGTACTTC. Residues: CASSTRDGYEQYF. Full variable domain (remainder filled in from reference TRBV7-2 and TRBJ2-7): GAGVSQSPSNKVTEKGKDVELRCDPISGHTALYWYRQSLGQGLEFLIYFQGNSAPDKSGLPSDRFSAERTGGSVSTLTIQRTQQEDSAVYLCASSTRDGYEQYFGPGTRLTVT.

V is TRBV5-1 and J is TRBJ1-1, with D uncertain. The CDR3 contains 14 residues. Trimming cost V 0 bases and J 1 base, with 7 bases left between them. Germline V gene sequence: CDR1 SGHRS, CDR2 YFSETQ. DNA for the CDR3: TGCGCCAGCAGCTTGGTTTCTGCGAACACTGAAGCTTTCTTT. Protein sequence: CASSLVSANTEAFF. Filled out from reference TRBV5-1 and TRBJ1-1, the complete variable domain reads KAGVTQTPRYLIKTRGQQVTLSCSPISGHRSVSWYQQTPGQGLQFLFEYFSETQRNKGNFPGRFSGRQFSNSRSEMNVSTLELGDSALYLCASSLVSANTEAFFGQGTRLTVV.

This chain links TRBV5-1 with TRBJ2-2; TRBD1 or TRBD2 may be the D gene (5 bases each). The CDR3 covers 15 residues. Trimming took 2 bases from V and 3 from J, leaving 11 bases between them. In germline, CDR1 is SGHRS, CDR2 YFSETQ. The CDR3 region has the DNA TGCGCCAGCAGCTTCGAGGGGAGCGACACCGGGGAGCTGTTTTTT. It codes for CASSFEGSDTGELFF.

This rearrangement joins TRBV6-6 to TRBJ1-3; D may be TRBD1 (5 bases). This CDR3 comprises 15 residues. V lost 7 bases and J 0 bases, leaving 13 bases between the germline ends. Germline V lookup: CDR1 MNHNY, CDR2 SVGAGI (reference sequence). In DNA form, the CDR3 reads TGTGCCAGCACCCTAGACAGCCCCTCTGGAAACACCATATATTTT. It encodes CASTLDSPSGNTIYF.

The CDR3 sequence is CASSGSYNEQFF. CDR3 coding DNA: TGCGCCAGCAGCGGGTCCTACAATGAGCAGTTCTTC. The chain carries TRBV10-2 and TRBJ2-1, with D uncertain. Germline lookup yields CDR1 WSHSY and CDR2 SAAADI. This CDR3 spans 12 amino acids. Trimming left V 6 bases short and J 1 base short, with 4 bases between.

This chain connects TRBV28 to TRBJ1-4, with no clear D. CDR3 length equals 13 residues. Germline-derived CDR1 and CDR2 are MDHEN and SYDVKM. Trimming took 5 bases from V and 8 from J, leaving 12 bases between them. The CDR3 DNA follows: TGTGCCAGCAGTCCCTCCTGGCCGGAAAAACTGTTTTTT. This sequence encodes CASSPSWPEKLFF.

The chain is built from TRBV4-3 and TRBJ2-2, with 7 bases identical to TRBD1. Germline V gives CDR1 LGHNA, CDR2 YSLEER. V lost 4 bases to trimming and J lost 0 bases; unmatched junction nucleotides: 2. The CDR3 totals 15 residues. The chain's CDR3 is CASSRDSSNTGELFF. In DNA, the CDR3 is TGCGCCAGCAGCCGGGACAGCTCGAACACCGGGGAGCTGTTTTTT.

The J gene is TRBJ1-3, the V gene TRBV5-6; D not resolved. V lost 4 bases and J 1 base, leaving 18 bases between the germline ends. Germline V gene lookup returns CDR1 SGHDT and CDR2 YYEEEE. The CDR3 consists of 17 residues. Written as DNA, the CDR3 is TGTGCCAGCAGCCCTGCGGCGAGGGTATTGTCTGGAAACACCATATATTTT. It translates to CASSPAARVLSGNTIYF. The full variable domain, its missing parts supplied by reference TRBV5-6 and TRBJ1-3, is DAGVTQSPTHLIKTRGQQVTLRCSPKSGHDTVSWYQQALGQGPQFIFQYYEEEERQRGNFPDRFSGHQFPNYSSELNVNALLLGDSALYLCASSPAARVLSGNTIYFGEGSWLTVV.